This entry features one T cell receptor beta chain sequence. Its matching antigen is unknown. This CDR3 comprises 15 residues. Trimming removed 3 bases at V and 1 base at J, with 9 bases between. Germline loops: CDR1 PRHDT, CDR2 FYEKMQ (reference sequence). This entry comes from a study of T cells in Graves' hyperthyroidism and ophthalmopathy. Study results and limitations: Classification by a 13 V-J model distinguished ophthalmopathy from stable hyperthyroidism. Among clonotypes expanded in thyroid above 0.001, most were also found in blood.

Ophthalmopathy in the patients scored at least 3 on Clinical Activity Score and at least 4 on NOSPECS grade, lasting under 3 months. PBMCs were collected from an approximately 10 ml volume of fresh peripheral blood. The TCR beta CDR3 regions underwent amplification using RNA transcripts as the source. The study used the HTBI primer set for a first-round RT-PCR of the TCR CDR3. Using its own MiXCR run on the multiplex PCR reads, TCRdb lists one record per CDR3 protein. This sample yields about 250,000 distinct CDR3 sequences, of which approximately 23% are seen a single time; roughly 60% belongs to the top ten.

Sequencing was carried out using blood. The J gene is TRBJ2-2, the V gene TRBV13, with D unclear. The sequence derives from a man aged 25 to 40 with Graves' ophthalmopathy. DNA of the CDR3: TGTGCCAGCAGCTTTGGTCAAGTGAACACCGGGGAGCTGTTTTTT. It yields the protein CASSFGQVNTGELFF.